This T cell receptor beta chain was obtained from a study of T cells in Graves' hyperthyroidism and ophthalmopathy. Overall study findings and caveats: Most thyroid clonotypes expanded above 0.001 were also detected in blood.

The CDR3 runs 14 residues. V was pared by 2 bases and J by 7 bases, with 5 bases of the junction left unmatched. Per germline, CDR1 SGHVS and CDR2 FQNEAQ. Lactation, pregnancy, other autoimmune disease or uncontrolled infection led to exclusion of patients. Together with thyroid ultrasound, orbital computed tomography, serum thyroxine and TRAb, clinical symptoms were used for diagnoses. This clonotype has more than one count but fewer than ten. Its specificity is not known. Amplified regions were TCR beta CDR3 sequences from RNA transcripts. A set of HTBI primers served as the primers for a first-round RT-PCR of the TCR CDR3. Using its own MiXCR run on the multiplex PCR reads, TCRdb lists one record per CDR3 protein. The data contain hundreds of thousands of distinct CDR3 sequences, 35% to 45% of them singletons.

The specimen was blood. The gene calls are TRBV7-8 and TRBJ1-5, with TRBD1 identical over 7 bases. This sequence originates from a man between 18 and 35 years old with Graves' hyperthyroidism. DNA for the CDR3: TGTGCCAGCAGCTTATTGACAGGGACCCAGCCCCAGCATTTT. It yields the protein CASSLLTGTQPQHF.